This TCR beta chain was found in a study of blood T cell repertoires in COVID-19 (dated by TCRdb to about 2020). For the wider study: Collaborator samples came from the United States, Italy and Spain and covered acute and convalescent phases of COVID-19. The sample metadata nearly always contained a de-identified subject ID, COVID-19 status, age in years and sex. The samples were drawn from two sources: the first 160 participants of the ongoing ImmuneRACE study, and fewer than 1,500 subjects contributed by 6 global collaborators. The repertoires were made available in a free public database intended to serve as a resource for research on the immune response to SARS-CoV-2. The prospective study material was composed of cDNA or gDNA derived from T cells, B-cell-depleted T cells, or PBMCs. Where available, HLA class I and class II types were obtained from metadata supplied by the sample provider rather than from assay-based typing. Deeply sampled blood TCRbeta repertoires from subjects exposed to, actively infected with, or recovered from COVID-19 were included in the dataset.

In the germline V gene (reference sequence), CDR1 corresponds to MNHEY and CDR2 to SMNVEV. The CDR3 runs 12 amino acids, cysteine and phenylalanine included. Only the CDR3 region is kept as DNA, spanning 36 bases read in frame from base 1. Between the V and J ends, shortened by 3 bases and 5 bases respectively, the junction contains 5 bases. The immunoSEQ Assay, a bias-controlled multiplex PCR, was used to amplify TCRbeta CDR3 regions from genomic DNA. In the source study's methods: The number of nucleated cells in each sample was estimated from the amplification of reference gene primers within the assay. To quantify the absolute abundance of each unique TCRbeta CDR3 rearrangement, sequence reads were collapsed and filtered. For each sample, productive Simpson clonality was calculated as the square root of Simpson's diversity index over productive rearrangements. In its TCRdb copy, this immuneACCESS table keeps in-frame sequences only and misses some clones. Where compared with another copy, unresolved V genes explain less than half of these, and the others have no known cause. The V and J calls and clone size are taken from that table; D and trimming were inferred from the DNA. This sample gives 250,000 to 300,000 clones in total; around 90% of them show up just once. The top ten hold about 2.2% of the sample.

The paper's findings and limits, for the study overall: How much clinical and demographic metadata was included differed by source and by participant, and the metadata was provided uncurated.

Samples from volunteer blood donors who had recovered from COVID-19 were contributed by a second Seattle source. The collaborating institutions used their own protocols to collect whole blood in K2EDTA tubes. For TCRbeta analysis, collaborators shipped samples as frozen whole blood, isolated PBMCs, or DNA extracted from either of those sample types. About this clone itself: Its antigen remains undetermined. No base-level quality is on record; no much larger clone is a single base apart. Other DNA sequences in this sample translate to the same CDR3.

The V and J genes are TRBV27 and TRBJ1-5; the D region possibly corresponds to TRBD1 (5 bases align). The clonotype originates from a woman aged 45 to 65 who had recovered from COVID-19. What was sequenced was peripheral blood. In nucleotides, the sequence is TGTGCCAGCAGTTTCAGGGATCAGCCCCAGCATTTT. This codes for CASSFRDQPQHF.